This TCR beta chain is from a study of blood T cell repertoires in COVID-19. Sequenced by immunoSEQ multiplex PCR; TCRdb stores in-frame clones only, minus some. The sample carries approximately 230,000 clones, roughly 84% recorded once. Germline V CDR1 and CDR2: SGHAT, FQNNGV. The CDR3 length is 19 residues. J was trimmed by 4 bases and V by 5 bases; bases with no gene match: 15. Input material: peripheral blood. This rearrangement joins TRBV11-2 to TRBJ2-1; 12 bases line up with TRBD1. The receptor was isolated from a woman aged 40 to 50 with active or convalescent COVID-19. CDR3 region: CASSRTRTRDRGLYNEQFF. The CDR3 DNA follows: TGTGCCAGCAGCCGGACCCGCACCCGGGACAGGGGGCTGTACAATGAGCAGTTCTTC. Complete variable domain (other parts from reference TRBV11-2 and TRBJ2-1): EAGVAQSPRYKIIEKRQSVAFWCNPISGHATLYWYQQILGQGPKLLIQFQNNGVVDDSQLPKDRFSAERLKGVDSTLKIQPAKLEDSAVYLCASSRTRTRDRGLYNEQFFGPGTRLTVL.